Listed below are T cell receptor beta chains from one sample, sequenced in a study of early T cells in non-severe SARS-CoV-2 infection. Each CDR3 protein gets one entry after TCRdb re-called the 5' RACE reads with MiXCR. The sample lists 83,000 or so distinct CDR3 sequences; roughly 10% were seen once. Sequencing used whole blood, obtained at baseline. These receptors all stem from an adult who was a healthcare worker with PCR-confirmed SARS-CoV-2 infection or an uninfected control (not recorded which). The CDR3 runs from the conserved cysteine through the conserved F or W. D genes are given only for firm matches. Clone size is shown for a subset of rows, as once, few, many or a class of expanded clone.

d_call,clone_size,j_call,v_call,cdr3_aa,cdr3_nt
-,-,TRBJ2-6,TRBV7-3,CASSLAPGAGANVLTF,TGTGCCAGCAGCTTAGCCCCAGGGGCTGGGGCCAACGTCCTGACTTTC
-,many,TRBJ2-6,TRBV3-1,CASSQERSSSGANVLTF,TGTGCCAGCAGCCAAGAACGATCCAGCTCTGGGGCCAACGTCCTGACTTTC
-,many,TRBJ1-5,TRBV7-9,CASSLQGNQPQHF,TGTGCCAGCAGCTTACAGGGGAATCAGCCCCAGCATTTT
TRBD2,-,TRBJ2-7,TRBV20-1,CSARGGVGGGLPYEQYF,TGCAGTGCTAGAGGTGGAGTTGGTGGGGGACTACCCTACGAGCAGTACTTC
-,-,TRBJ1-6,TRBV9,CASSAEDSPLHF,TGTGCCAGCAGCGCAGAGGATTCACCCCTCCACTTT
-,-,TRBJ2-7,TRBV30,CAWVQGPYEQYF,TGTGCCTGGGTCCAGGGCCCCTACGAGCAGTACTTC
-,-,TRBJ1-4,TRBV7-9,CASSLDEKLFF,TGTGCCAGCAGCTTAGACGAAAAACTGTTTTTT
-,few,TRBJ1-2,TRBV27,CASSLTGRFYGYTF,TGTGCCAGCAGTTTAACGGGCAGGTTCTATGGCTACACCTTC
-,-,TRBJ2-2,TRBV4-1,CASSRSQERANTGELFF,TGCGCCAGCAGCCGTTCCCAAGAGCGGGCGAACACCGGGGAGCTGTTTTTT
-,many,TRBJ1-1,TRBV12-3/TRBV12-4,CASSLKDNTEAFF,TGTGCCAGCAGTTTAAAAGATAACACTGAAGCTTTCTTT
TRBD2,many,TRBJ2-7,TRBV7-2,CASSLMAGERYEQYF,TGTGCCAGCAGCTTAATGGCGGGAGAAAGATACGAGCAGTACTTC
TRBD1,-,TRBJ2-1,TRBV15,CATSRDSGGYNEQFF,TGTGCCACCAGCAGAGACTCAGGGGGCTACAATGAGCAGTTCTTC